The source of this T cell receptor beta chain is a study of identifying expanded T cells in peripheral blood (dated by TCRdb to 2018 to 2020). With respect to the entire study: Four technical replicates, made by sequencing separate aliquots from the same pool of genomic DNA, were compared pairwise. Overall results and qualifications from the work: The binomial model flagged approximately 1.3 differentially abundant clones between technical replicates but approximately 16 over roughly 2 weeks and under 25 over around four weeks. Across all healthy-donor time intervals, the beta-binomial model significantly lowered both the number of clones called differentially abundant and the false-positive rate. For all healthy donors, the variance in clone template counts between roughly two-week samples rose significantly as total template count increased. It was expected by the authors that biological variance in healthy repertoires might increase further over much longer intervals, such as months to years.

In regard to this clone: Its specific antigen is unknown. No quality values exist for individual bases; no much larger clone is one base distant.

No immune events, such as infections, were documented for the healthy donors during the collection period. Blood repertoires from healthy donors were used as a training cohort for calibrating time-dependent variance in a beta-binomial model of differential abundance of T-cell clones. There were about 10 healthy donors in the training cohort, of whom 3 were female and 7 were male. On average the donors were 43 years old, and their ages spanned roughly 29 to 64 years. Obtained from a commercial supplier, whole blood was collected from each healthy donor at three time points set around two weeks apart. Genomic DNA was extracted from unsorted whole blood for immunosequencing. TCRbeta CDR3 regions were profiled with the immunoSEQ Assay using bias-controlled multiplex PCR amplification of genomic DNA. Turning to the authors' computational methods: To quantify the absolute abundance of each unique TCRbeta CDR3 region, the sequences were collapsed and filtered. Differential abundance was assessed using a binomial (Fisher-equivalent) model and a beta-binomial model in which time-dependent variance fitted from healthy donors was added. Clones with fewer than 5 combined templates were removed, and a clone was called differentially abundant if the clone's Benjamini-Hochberg FDR was below 0.01. In the beta-binomial model, variance was expressed as a function of the total template count across the two samples, in the form v = (b*log(k)+a)^2. The source is immuneACCESS, and TCRdb retained only in-frame sequences with V and J called. Part of the clones is not carried over; for the studies checked, unresolved V genes explain less than half of this, and the remainder is unexplained. The V and J calls and clone size were taken over from that table, and D and trimming were inferred from the DNA. Here the sample has approximately 100,000 clones; more than 70% occur a single time. The ten largest clones take up about 3.9% of the sample.

CDR1 SGDLS and CDR2 YYNGEE are derived from the germline V gene. Measured from the cysteine to the phenylalanine, the CDR3 is 14 residues long. CDR3 DNA only is kept here, 42 bases in frame from base 1. V sheds 3 bases and J sheds 3 bases, leaving 12 bases between their ends. This receptor was taken from a person between 18 and 75 years old in good health. The rearranged segments are TRBV9 and TRBJ1-1; 5 matching bases give a weak D call of TRBD1. The specimen sequenced was blood. The CDR3 protein: CASSAAGMDTEAFF. The nucleotides read TGTGCCAGCAGCGCCGCAGGGATGGACACTGAAGCTTTCTTT.